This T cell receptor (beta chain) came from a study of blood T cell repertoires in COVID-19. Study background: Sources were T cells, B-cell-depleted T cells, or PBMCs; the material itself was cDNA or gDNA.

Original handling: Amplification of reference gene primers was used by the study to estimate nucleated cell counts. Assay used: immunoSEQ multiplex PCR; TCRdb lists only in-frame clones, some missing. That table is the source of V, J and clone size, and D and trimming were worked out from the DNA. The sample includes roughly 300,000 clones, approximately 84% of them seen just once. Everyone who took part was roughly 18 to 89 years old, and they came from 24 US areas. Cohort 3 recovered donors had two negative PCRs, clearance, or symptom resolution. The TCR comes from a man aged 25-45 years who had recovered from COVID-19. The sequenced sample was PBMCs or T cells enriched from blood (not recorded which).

The CDR3 DNA is TGTGCTAGTGCGTGGGGACTAGCGGGAGGACAAGAGACCCAGTACTTC. Translation gives CASAWGLAGGQETQYF. The chain employs TRBV12-5 and TRBJ2-5, with TRBD2 identical over 15 bases. The CDR3 is 16 amino acids. Germline assignment: CDR1 LGHNT and CDR2 FRNRAP. Trimming took 7 bases from V and 2 from J; bases not matched to a gene: 5.